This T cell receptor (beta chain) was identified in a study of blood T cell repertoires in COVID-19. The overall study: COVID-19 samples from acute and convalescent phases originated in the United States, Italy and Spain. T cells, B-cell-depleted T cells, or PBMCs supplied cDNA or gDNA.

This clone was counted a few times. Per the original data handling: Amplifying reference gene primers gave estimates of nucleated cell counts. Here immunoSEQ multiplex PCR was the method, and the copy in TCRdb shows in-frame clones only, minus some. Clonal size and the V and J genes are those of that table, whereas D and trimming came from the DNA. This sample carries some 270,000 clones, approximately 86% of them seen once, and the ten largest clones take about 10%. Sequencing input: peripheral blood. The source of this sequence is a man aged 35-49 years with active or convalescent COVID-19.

This chain's CDR3 is CASSIPWQTPLHF. For the CDR3, the DNA is TGTGCCAGTAGTATTCCCTGGCAGACACCCCTCCACTTT. The chain combines TRBV19 with TRBJ1-6; D unresolved. CDR3 length: 13 amino acids. Per the germline V gene, CDR1 is LNHDA and CDR2 is SQIVND (reference sequence). V was trimmed by 3 bases and J by 11 bases, leaving 11 bases between them.